The 16 T cell receptor beta chains presented below share a single source sample, sequenced in a study of blood T cells in healthy people across ages. The use of a sample-barcoded 5' primer and a J-beta primer mix characterized a second PCR of roughly 7 to 11 cycles. TCRdb re-derived calls from the 5' RACE reads in MiXCR, one entry per CDR3 protein. The sample shows roughly 1,500,000 distinct CDR3 sequences, roughly 30% of them seen only once. Sequencing was done on a sample of blood. The receptor source for this set is a woman in her twenties or thirties in good health.

Comment on this clonotype: One end of the junction is discordant with germline, which a read error may explain. J is TRBJ1-1 and V is TRBV12-3 or TRBV12-4; 9 positions match TRBD1. The CDR3 totals 15 residues. CDR3 in amino acids: CASGLLTGGDTEAFF. The CDR3 DNA sequence: TGTGCCAGCGGTTTATTGACAGGGGGGGACACTGAAGCTTTCTTT.

This clonotype has only one observation. The rearrangement joins TRBV5-1 to TRBJ1-4; 10 bases map to TRBD1. This CDR3 contains 15 residues. Trimming at V came to 3 bases and at J to 14 bases, leaving 13 bases not matched to a gene. CDR1 is SGHRS and CDR2 is YFSETQ in the germline V gene. The CDR3 sequence is CASSWGTGANGGLFF. As DNA, the CDR3 is TGCGCCAGCAGCTGGGGGACAGGGGCCAACGGGGGGCTGTTTTTT.

J is TRBJ2-5 and V is TRBV11-2; 7 bases agree with TRBD1. The J call may be in error: the DNA end matches TRBJ2-7 better. This CDR3 is 16 amino acids long. Germline values: CDR1 SGHAT, CDR2 FQNNGV. Here the CDR3 DNA reads TGTGCCAGCAGCTTGTCCGGACAGGCGGGTTACCTCGAGCAGTACTTC. Translation: CASSLSGQAGYLEQYF.

This sequence joins TRBV9 and TRBJ2-3; 12 positions match TRBD2. V shed 4 bases and J 3 bases; nucleotides not matched to a gene: 9. The CDR3 spans 17 residues. Germline V gene data show CDR1 as SGDLS and CDR2 as YYNGEE. The CDR3 DNA follows: TGTGCCAGCAGCCTAAACCCTAGCGGGGGGGGGACAGATACGCAGTATTTT. This codes for CASSLNPSGGGTDTQYF.

This rearrangement joins TRBV5-5 to TRBJ2-2; 13 bases agree with TRBD2. The CDR3 sequence is 16 residues long. Losses at the gene ends were 5 bases for V and 5 bases for J; bases not matched to a gene: 6. Germline V gives CDR1 SGHKS, CDR2 YYEKEE (reference sequence). CDR3 loop: CASREGLAGVTGELFF. The CDR3, as DNA: TGTGCCAGCAGGGAAGGACTAGCGGGAGTTACCGGGGAGCTGTTTTTT. Drawing the rest from reference TRBV5-5 and TRBJ2-2, the complete variable domain is DAGVTQSPTHLIKTRGQQVTLRCSPISGHKSVSWYQQVLGQGPQFIFQYYEKEERGRGNFPDRFSARQFPNYSSELNVNALLLGDSALYLCASREGLAGVTGELFFGEGSRLTVL.

This sequence joins TRBV10-3 and TRBJ2-5, with D maybe TRBD2 (6 bases). The J call may be in error: the DNA end matches TRBJ2-7 better. Germline CDR1 reads ENHRY; CDR2 reads SYGVKD. CDR3 length equals 13 residues. The CDR3 protein is CAIREGHAYEQYF. For the CDR3, the DNA is TGTGCCATCAGGGAGGGTCACGCCTACGAGCAGTACTTC.

The chain carries TRBV20-1 and TRBJ2-5; TRBD2 aligns across 8 bases. The CDR3 consists of 14 residues. Germline V gene data show CDR1 as DFQATT and CDR2 as SNEGSKA (reference sequence). V was clipped by 6 bases and J by 3 bases; unmatched bases: 9. The CDR3 nucleotides are TGCAGTGCCCCGAGAGCGGGGGACAAAGAGACCCAGTACTTC. Translated: CSAPRAGDKETQYF.

This clonotype was observed a handful of times. This chain connects TRBV4-2 to TRBJ2-3; perhaps D is TRBD1 or TRBD2 (5 bases each). Trimming removed 3 bases at V and 5 bases at J, with 21 bases between. From germline, CDR1 is LGHNA and CDR2 YNFKEQ. CDR3 size: 17 residues. CDR3 region: CASSHAGAADIGDTQYF. The CDR3 region has the DNA TGTGCCAGCAGCCATGCCGGGGCCGCCGATATTGGAGATACGCAGTATTTT.

This clonotype was detected a few times. V gene TRBV20-1 combines with J gene TRBJ2-1; TRBD1 is a possible D gene (6 bases). The germline V gene encodes CDR1 DFQATT and CDR2 SNEGSKA (reference sequence). The CDR3 is 13 amino acids. The V end lost 4 bases, the J end lost 3 bases, and 10 bases lay between the germline ends. The CDR3 here is CSAKRGNYNEQFF. As DNA, the CDR3 is TGCAGTGCTAAGAGGGGGAACTACAATGAGCAGTTCTTC.

In its sample, this clonotype was seen a few times. The CDR3 reads CASTPTRWAYNEQFF. The CDR3 nucleotides are TGTGCCAGCACCCCGACTAGGTGGGCCTACAATGAGCAGTTCTTC. V is TRBV12-3 or TRBV12-4 and J is TRBJ2-1, with a possible D match to TRBD2 (6 bases). V was cut by 7 bases and J by 2 bases, with 15 bases left in between. CDR3 length: 15 residues.

The chain couples TRBV27 to TRBJ2-2; D is unresolved. The germline V gene has CDR1 MNHEY and CDR2 SMNVEV (reference sequence). The CDR3 sequence is 14 residues long. Between the trimmed V and J ends, which lost 7 bases and 0 bases, there was a span of 9 bases. As DNA, the CDR3 is TGTGCCAGCAAGAGGACGGCGAACACCGGGGAGCTGTTTTTT. As protein: CASKRTANTGELFF.

The rearrangement links TRBV20-1 to TRBJ2-5; maybe TRBD1 (7 bases). CDR1 is DFQATT, CDR2 SNEGSKA, per germline (reference sequence). V lost 3 bases to trimming and J lost 5 bases, with 19 bases between them. The CDR3 totals 15 residues. CDR3 DNA: TGCAGTGCTAGGCACAGGGGAGGAGGGTGGGAGACCCAGTACTTC. It codes for CSARHRGGGWETQYF.

As DNA, the CDR3 is TGTGCCAGCAGTTTAAATGGCAGGGGAACGACCGAGCAGTACTTC. Encoded protein: CASSLNGRGTTEQYF. The rearrangement links TRBV27 to TRBJ2-5, with D perhaps matching TRBD1 (6 bases). The J call may be wrong; the DNA end is better matched by TRBJ2-7. The CDR3 loop spans 15 amino acids. The germline CDR1 and CDR2 sequences are MNHEY and SMNVEV (reference sequence).

The CDR3 here is CSARHRPGQGRNTIYF. The CDR3 nucleotides read TGCAGTGCTAGACACCGACCCGGACAAGGTAGAAACACCATATATTTT. The chain combines TRBV20-1 with TRBJ1-3; D might be TRBD1 (5 bases). V gave up 2 bases and J gave up 5 bases, with 19 bases separating them. CDR3 length: 16 residues. Germline V gene sequence: CDR1 DFQATT, CDR2 SNEGSKA (reference sequence).

This sequence joins TRBV18 and TRBJ2-4; no clear D gene. The J call may be incorrect, as the DNA end agrees better with TRBJ2-7. This CDR3 comprises 12 residues. Germline V CDR1 and CDR2: KGHSH, LQKENI. CDR3 DNA sequence: TGTGCCAGCTCACCATCCCCCCCCGAGCAGTACTTC. Its translation: CASSPSPPEQYF.

V and J are TRBV5-1 and TRBJ1-2, with D uncertain. Germline loops: CDR1 SGHRS, CDR2 YFSETQ. V was trimmed by 3 bases and J by 4 bases, leaving 22 bases between them. The CDR3 spans 17 residues. The CDR3 is CASSSPRGGKEGYGYTF. CDR3 nucleotides: TGCGCCAGCAGCTCCCCCCGGGGAGGGAAGGAGGGCTATGGCTACACCTTC. The full variable domain, with the rest looked up from reference TRBV5-1 and TRBJ1-2, is KAGVTQTPRYLIKTRGQQVTLSCSPISGHRSVSWYQQTPGQGLQFLFEYFSETQRNKGNFPGRFSGRQFSNSRSEMNVSTLELGDSALYLCASSSPRGGKEGYGYTFGSGTRLTVV.